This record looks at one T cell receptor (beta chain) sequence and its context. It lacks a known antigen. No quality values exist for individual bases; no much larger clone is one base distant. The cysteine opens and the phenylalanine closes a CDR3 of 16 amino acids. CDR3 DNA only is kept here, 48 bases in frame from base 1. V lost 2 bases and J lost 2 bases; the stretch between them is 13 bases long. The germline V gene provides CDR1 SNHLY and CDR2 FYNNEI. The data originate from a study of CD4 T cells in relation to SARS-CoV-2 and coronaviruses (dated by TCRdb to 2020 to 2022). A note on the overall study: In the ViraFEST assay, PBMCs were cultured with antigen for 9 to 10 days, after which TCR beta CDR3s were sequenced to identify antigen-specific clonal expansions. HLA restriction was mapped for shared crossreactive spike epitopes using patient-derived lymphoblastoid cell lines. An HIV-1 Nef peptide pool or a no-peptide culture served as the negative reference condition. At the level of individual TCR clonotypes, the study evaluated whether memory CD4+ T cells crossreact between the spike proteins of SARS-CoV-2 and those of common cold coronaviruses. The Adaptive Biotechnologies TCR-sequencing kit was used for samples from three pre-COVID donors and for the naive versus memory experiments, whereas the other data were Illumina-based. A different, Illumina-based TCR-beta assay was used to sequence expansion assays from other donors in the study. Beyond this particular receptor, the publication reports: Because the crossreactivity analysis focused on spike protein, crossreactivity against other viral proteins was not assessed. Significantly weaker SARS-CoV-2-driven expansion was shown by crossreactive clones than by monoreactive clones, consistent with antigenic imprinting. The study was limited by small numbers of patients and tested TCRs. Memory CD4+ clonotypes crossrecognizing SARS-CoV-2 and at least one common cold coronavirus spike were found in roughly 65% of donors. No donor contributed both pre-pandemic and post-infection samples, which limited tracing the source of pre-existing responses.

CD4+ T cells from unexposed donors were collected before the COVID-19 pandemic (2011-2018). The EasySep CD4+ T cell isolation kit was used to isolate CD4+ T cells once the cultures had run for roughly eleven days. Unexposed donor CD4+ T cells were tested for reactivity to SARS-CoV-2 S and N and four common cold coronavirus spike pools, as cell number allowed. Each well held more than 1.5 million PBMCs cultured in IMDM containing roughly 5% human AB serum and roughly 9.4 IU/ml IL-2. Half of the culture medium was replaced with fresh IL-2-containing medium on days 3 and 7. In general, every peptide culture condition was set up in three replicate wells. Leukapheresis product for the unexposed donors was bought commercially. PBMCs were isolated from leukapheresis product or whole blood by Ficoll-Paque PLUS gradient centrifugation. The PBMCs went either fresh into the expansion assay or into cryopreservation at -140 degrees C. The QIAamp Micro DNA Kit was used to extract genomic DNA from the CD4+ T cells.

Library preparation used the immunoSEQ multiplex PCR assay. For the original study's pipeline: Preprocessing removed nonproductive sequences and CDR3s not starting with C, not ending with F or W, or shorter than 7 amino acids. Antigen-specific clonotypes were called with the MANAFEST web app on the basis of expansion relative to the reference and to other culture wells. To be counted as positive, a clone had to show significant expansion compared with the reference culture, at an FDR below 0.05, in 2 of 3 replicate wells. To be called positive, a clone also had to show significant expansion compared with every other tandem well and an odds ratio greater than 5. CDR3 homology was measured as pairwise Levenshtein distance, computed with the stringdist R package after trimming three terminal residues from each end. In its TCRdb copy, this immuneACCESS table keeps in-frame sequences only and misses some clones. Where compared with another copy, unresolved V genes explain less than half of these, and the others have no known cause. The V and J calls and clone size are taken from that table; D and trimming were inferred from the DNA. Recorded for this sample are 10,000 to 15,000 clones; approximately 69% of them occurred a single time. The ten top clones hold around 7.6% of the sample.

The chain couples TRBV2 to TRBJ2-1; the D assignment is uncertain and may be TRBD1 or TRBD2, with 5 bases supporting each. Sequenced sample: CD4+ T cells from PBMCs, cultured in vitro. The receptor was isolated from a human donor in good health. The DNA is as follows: TGTGCCAGCAGTGAAATTGGGGGTGTCCCCTACAATGAGCAGTTCTTC. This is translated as CASSEIGGVPYNEQFF.